This T cell receptor beta chain originates from a study of CD8 T cells in ankylosing spondylitis. This clonotype was seen only a few times. The antigen remains undetermined. V was trimmed by 1 base and J by 2 bases, leaving 13 bases between them. Germline CDR1 SQVTM, CDR2 ANQGSEA. This CDR3 is 15 amino acids long. A quantitative 5'-RACE method, one with molecular barcodes, was used to make TCR beta libraries. One entry per CDR3 protein results from TCRdb running MiXCR on the 5' RACE reads. The table lists under 850,000 distinct CDR3 sequences, under 20% of them singletons. The study, taken as a whole, reports: Clones tied to disease were said to be significantly enriched in matched ankylosing spondylitis synovial fluid. Reports of some motif variants in reactive arthritis synovial fluid and blood predate this one. A TCR beta motif of about 8 highly homologous variants seemed to mark ankylosing spondylitis blood.

Source material: blood, either unsorted or a sorted T cell fraction (not recorded which). This sequence originates from a male donor with ankylosing spondylitis. The V gene is TRBV29-1, the J gene TRBJ2-3, with a tentative D call TRBD2 (5 bases). CDR3 DNA sequence: TGCAGCGTTGAAGTAACTAGTGAAGCCACAGATACGCAGTATTTT. Protein product: CSVEVTSEATDTQYF.